The clone carrying this T cell receptor (beta chain) was found once. Its antigen is still unknown. Between the trimmed V and J ends, which lost 5 bases and 3 bases, there was a span of 16 bases. CDR3 length: 15 amino acids. Germline V gene data show CDR1 as MNHNY and CDR2 as SVGAGI (reference sequence). This entry belongs to a study of shared clonotypes between healthy human individuals. The overall study: Each donor had three CD4 naive, three CD4 memory, two CD8 naive and one CD8 memory plate.

Whole-study results and caveats: Expectations were that clonotype sharing among donors would be affected by sequencing depth.

The healthy adult donors were HIV-negative and reported no recent acute infections or vaccinations. Assay used: immunoSEQ multiplex PCR; TCRdb lists only in-frame clones, some missing. The data contain 2.3 million or so clones, 85% to 95% of them seen just once; the ten biggest clones take up about 0.39%. V gene TRBV6-6 combines with J gene TRBJ1-2; no definite D call. Input material: naive CD4+ T cells from PBMCs. The subset here: CD45RA+ positively selected. The receptor was derived from a man younger than 35 in good health. Some clones in this sample may be carry-over from other donors' samples. As DNA, the CDR3 is TGTGCCAGCAGTCCCCGGCCGTACACCTACTATGGCTACACCTTC. It yields the protein CASSPRPYTYYGYTF.